The entry below describes one TCR beta chain. The data stem from a study of blood T cell repertoires in COVID-19. In the study overall: The cDNA or gDNA used as material had been derived from T cells, B-cell-depleted T cells, or PBMCs.

Sequencing was performed with immunoSEQ multiplex PCR; in TCRdb, only in-frame clones are kept and a portion is missing. The sample includes around 50,000 clones, 80% to 90% seen only once; the top ten take 2.5% to 3%. Trimming took 5 bases from V and 4 from J, leaving 6 bases between them. Germline V gene lookup returns CDR1 DFQATT and CDR2 SNEGSKA (reference sequence). This CDR3 comprises 11 residues. The rearrangement joins TRBV20-1 to TRBJ2-1; D call uncertain. The receptor was isolated from a woman over 75 with acute or convalescent COVID-19. Sequences were obtained from peripheral blood. This CDR3 reads CSADKYNEQFF. As DNA, the CDR3 is TGCAGTGCTGACAAGTACAATGAGCAGTTCTTC.